Following are 19 T cell receptor beta chains from one sample sequenced in a study of cytomegalovirus exposure and HLA in healthy donors. Primers included in the PCR were 60 Vbeta and 13 Jbeta primers. Sequencing used immunoSEQ multiplex PCR; TCRdb keeps in-frame clones, though not all of them. The sample includes 100,000 to 150,000 clones, approximately 74% seen only once; the top ten take roughly 7.3%. Specimen: PBMCs. Receptors were obtained from a male donor in good health and CMV-seronegative.

The chain is built from TRBV5-5 and TRBJ2-1, with TRBD2 identical over 12 bases. CDR3 size: 13 residues. Germline values: CDR1 SGHKS, CDR2 YYEKEE (reference sequence). The V gene end was trimmed by 7 bases and the J gene end by 5 bases; junction bases not matched to a gene: 1. The CDR3 is CASGLAGNNEQFF. The CDR3 nucleotides read TGTGCCAGCGGACTAGCGGGAAACAATGAGCAGTTCTTC.

This chain connects TRBV9 to TRBJ2-7; TRBD1 matches at 9 bases. The CDR3 contains 14 residues. The trim removed 4 bases at V and 6 bases at J, leaving 8 bases unmatched. CDR1 and CDR2 (germline): SGDLS, YYNGEE. The CDR3 nucleotides are TGTGCCAGCAGCCCCCGGGACAGGGAGGGCGAGCAGTACTTC. This translates into CASSPRDREGEQYF.

The chain is built from TRBV9 and TRBJ2-2, with 12 bases aligning to TRBD2. CDR3 length equals 17 residues. The germline V gene encodes CDR1 SGDLS and CDR2 YYNGEE. The J segment lost 0 bases and the V segment lost 3 bases, leaving 3 bases of the junction unmatched. The CDR3 loop is CASSATSGGANTGELFF. The CDR3 DNA is TGTGCCAGCAGCGCGACTAGCGGGGGTGCGAACACCGGGGAGCTGTTTTTT.

The gene calls are TRBV2 and TRBJ2-2; 7 bases fit TRBD1. The CDR3 is 16 amino acids. CDR1 SNHLY and CDR2 FYNNEI come from the germline V gene. J gave up 0 bases and V 6 bases, and 7 bases lay outside the gene matches. The CDR3 DNA is TGTGCCAGCAGGAAGGGGACAGTATCGAACACCGGGGAGCTGTTTTTT. Its protein product is CASRKGTVSNTGELFF.

This sequence joins TRBV28 and TRBJ2-1; 10 bases line up with TRBD2. Germline lookup yields CDR1 MDHEN and CDR2 SYDVKM. The CDR3 is 17 amino acids. J was trimmed by 0 bases and V by 1 base; bases with no gene match: 3. The CDR3: CASSLYPSGSSYNEQFF. CDR3 DNA sequence: TGTGCCAGCAGTTTATATCCTAGCGGGAGCTCCTACAATGAGCAGTTCTTC.

The rearrangement links TRBV9 to TRBJ1-2; no reliable D call. CDR3 size: 15 residues. Trimming removed 3 bases at V and 3 bases at J, with 15 bases between. Germline V gives CDR1 SGDLS, CDR2 YYNGEE. CDR3 bases: TGTGCCAGCAGCGACGCCCCCTTGAGGGACTATGGCTACACCTTC. Translating it yields CASSDAPLRDYGYTF.

The gene calls are TRBV10-2 and TRBJ1-1, with D possibly being TRBD1 (6 bases). Between the trimmed V and J ends, which lost 3 bases and 4 bases, there was a span of 12 bases. This CDR3 region has 14 residues. Germline-derived CDR1 and CDR2 are WSHSY and SAAADI. The CDR3 loop is CASSDGQLITEAFF. For the CDR3, the DNA is TGCGCCAGCAGTGACGGACAGTTGATCACTGAAGCTTTCTTT.

The genes are TRBV9 and TRBJ1-2, with 7 bases matching TRBD1. The J segment lost 4 bases and the V segment lost 4 bases, leaving 7 bases of the junction unmatched. Per the germline V gene, CDR1 is SGDLS and CDR2 is YYNGEE. This CDR3 has 14 residues. CDR3 sequence (DNA): TGTGCCAGCAGCCCCCGACAGGGTCCCTATGGCTACACCTTC. As protein: CASSPRQGPYGYTF.

The chain joins TRBV30 to TRBJ1-1; the D gene is possibly TRBD1 (5 bases). CDR3 length: 13 residues. V was shortened by 4 bases and J by 2 bases, with 11 bases between the two germline ends. In germline, CDR1 is GTSNPN, CDR2 SVGIG (reference sequence). This CDR3 is CAWNPTENTEAFF. The DNA of the CDR3 is TGTGCCTGGAACCCGACAGAAAACACTGAAGCTTTCTTT.

The gene calls are TRBV7-9 and TRBJ1-4; D might be TRBD1 (5 bases). Trimming removed 5 bases from V and 6 bases from J, with 13 bases in between. Germline V CDR1 and CDR2: SEHNR, FQNEAQ (reference sequence). This CDR3 is 14 amino acids long. DNA of the CDR3: TGTGCCAGCAGCCCCCCGGGCAGGGATGAAAAACTGTTTTTT. This sequence encodes CASSPPGRDEKLFF.

The rearrangement uses TRBV10-3 and TRBJ2-3; TRBD2 aligns across 9 bases. V gave up 3 bases and J gave up 7 bases; unmatched junction bases: 5. CDR1 ENHRY and CDR2 SYGVKD come from the germline V gene. CDR3 length equals 14 residues. The CDR3 here is CAISDSLAGYTQYF. The CDR3, as DNA: TGTGCCATCAGTGACTCCCTAGCGGGATATACGCAGTATTTT.

The V call is TRBV10-3, the J call TRBJ2-7, with unresolved D. Germline lookup yields CDR1 ENHRY and CDR2 SYGVKD. CDR3 length: 12 residues. V lost 7 bases, J lost 1 base, and 8 bases lay in between. CDR3 loop: CAITDNSYEQYF. In DNA form, the CDR3 reads TGTGCCATCACCGACAATTCCTACGAGCAGTACTTC.

The rearrangement links TRBV19 to TRBJ2-5, with TRBD1 matching over 12 bases. The CDR3 has 16 residues. CDR1 and CDR2 from the germline V gene are LNHDA and SQIVND (reference sequence). V shed 5 bases, J shed 5 bases, and the junction held 9 bases outside the gene matches. The CDR3 spells CASSPGGTGGYETQYF. The CDR3 DNA sequence: TGTGCCAGTAGTCCAGGGGGGACAGGGGGCTACGAGACCCAGTACTTC.

CDR3 sequence reads: CASSSSEVGSQYF. CDR3 DNA: TGTGCCAGCAGCTCCTCCGAGGTTGGATCCCAGTACTTC. The chain joins TRBV7-2 to TRBJ2-5; unclear D gene. The CDR3 covers 13 residues. V gave up 4 bases and J gave up 9 bases, with 15 bases separating them. Germline CDR1 is SGHTA and CDR2 is FQGNSA.

The rearrangement joins TRBV7-9 to TRBJ1-1; tentative D call: TRBD1 (6 bases). V was shortened by 5 bases and J by 6 bases, with 25 bases between the two germline ends. Looked up from germline, CDR1 is SEHNR and CDR2 is FQNEAQ (reference sequence). The CDR3 loop spans 17 amino acids. This CDR3 is CASSPLGALVNNAEAFF. The CDR3 bases are TGTGCCAGCAGCCCCTTGGGGGCTCTCGTCAACAACGCTGAAGCTTTCTTT. The full variable domain, with the rest looked up from reference TRBV7-9 and TRBJ1-1, is DTGVSQNPRHKITKRGQNVTFRCDPISEHNRLYWYRQTLGQGPEFLTYFQNEAQLEKSRLLSDRFSAERPKGSFSTLEIQRTEQGDSAMYLCASSPLGALVNNAEAFFGQGTRLTVV.

J is TRBJ1-2 and V is TRBV11-2, with TRBD1 matching over 10 bases. This CDR3 has 15 amino acids. From germline, CDR1 is SGHAT and CDR2 FQNNGV. The V and J ends lost 5 bases and 2 bases, in that order; junction bases with no gene match: 5. Written as DNA, the CDR3 is TGTGCCAGCAGCCCCCGGGGACAGGGGAACTATGGCTACACCTTC. It translates to CASSPRGQGNYGYTF.

The chain is built from TRBV6-5 and TRBJ1-1, with D tentatively TRBD1 (6 bases). The germline V gene encodes CDR1 MNHEY and CDR2 SVGAGI. V lost 7 bases and J 5 bases, leaving 20 bases between the germline ends. The CDR3 sequence is 15 residues long. In DNA, the CDR3 is TGTGCCAGCAATAACCTTGAGGACAGAGAAACTGAAGCTTTCTTT. This gives the protein CASNNLEDRETEAFF.

This clone came up once. The chain combines TRBV5-1 with TRBJ2-5; perhaps TRBD2 as D (6 bases). CDR3 length: 14 residues. CDR1 is SGHRS, CDR2 YFSETQ, per germline. V shed 0 bases and J shed 7 bases, with 13 bases lying between them. The CDR3 DNA sequence: TGCGCCAGCAGCTTGGCCCAGTGGGGAGGGACCCAGTACTTC. It specifies CASSLAQWGGTQYF.

The chain joins TRBV7-2 to TRBJ2-2, with TRBD2 matching 7 bases. V lost 0 bases and J lost 4; bases outside the gene matches: 5. CDR3 length: 16 residues. The V gene's germline CDR1 is SGHTA and CDR2 FQGNSA. The CDR3 DNA follows: TGTGCCAGCAGCTTAGCGGCGGGAGTGGGCACCGGGGAGCTGTTTTTT. This gives the protein CASSLAAGVGTGELFF.